A selection of T cell receptor beta chains follows, all from one sample in a study of molecular identifiers for immune sequencing clone quantification. TCRdb re-analysed the PCR reads in MiXCR, keeping a single row per CDR3 protein. The sample lists about 320,000 distinct CDR3 sequences, about a fifth occurring once. The sample consisted of naive CD8+ T cells from blood, with Jurkat cell RNA spiked in. The receptors shown here come from a human donor in good health. Some libraries in this study had Jurkat cell RNA spiked in. The CDR3 runs from the conserved cysteine through the conserved F or W. The D gene is left open where the match is weak. The size field is filled for only some rows; it gives once, few, many or a size class.

clone size	V gene	CDR3 length	J gene	D gene	CDR3 DNA	CDR3 protein
many	TRBV9	15	TRBJ2-7	TRBD1	TGTGCCAGCAGCTGGTCCGGGACAGACACCTACGAGCAGTACTTC	CASSWSGTDTYEQYF
many	TRBV5-6	13	TRBJ2-7	TRBD1	TGTGCCAGCAGCTTAATACAGGGGTACGAGCAGTACTTC	CASSLIQGYEQYF
many	TRBV6-2/TRBV6-3	15	TRBJ1-1	TRBD1	TGTGCCAGCAGTTACGGGGGGACAGCGAACACTGAAGCTTTCTTT	CASSYGGTANTEAFF
-	TRBV5-3	12	TRBJ1-4	-	TGTGCCAGCAGCTTGGCCGGGGAACAACTGTTTTTT	CASSLAGEQLFF
few	TRBV4-1	15	TRBJ1-5	TRBD1	TGCGCCAGCAGCCAGGGACAGAGCCCGAATCAGCCCCAGCATTTT	CASSQGQSPNQPQHF
-	TRBV28	14	TRBJ1-5	-	TGTGCCAGCAGTTTGACCGCCGAGGGGCAGCCCCAGCATTTT	CASSLTAEGQPQHF
-	TRBV6-2/TRBV6-3	20	TRBJ2-1	TRBD2	TGTGCCAGCAGTTCCAGGATAGCGGGGGGCTCCTCTAGCTCCTACAATGAGCAGTTCTTC	CASSSRIAGGSSSSYNEQFF
-	TRBV19	13	TRBJ2-1	-	TGTGCCAGTATGAGCAGGAGATACAATGAGCAGTTCTTC	CASMSRRYNEQFF
many	TRBV24-1	14	TRBJ1-1	-	TGTGCCACCAGTGATCCCCTGGCGGGGCAGGAAGCTTTCTTT	CATSDPLAGQEAFF
many	TRBV5-1	12	TRBJ2-4	-	TGCGCCAGCAGCTCACAAGAGGGCATTCAGTACTTC	CASSSQEGIQYF
many	TRBV5-1	14	TRBJ2-7	TRBD2	TGCGCCAGCAGCTGGACTAGCGGGGACTACGAGCAGTACTTC	CASSWTSGDYEQYF
many	TRBV4-1	17	TRBJ1-6	-	TGCGCCAGCAGCCAAGACAGAATTAACTCCTATAATTCACCCCTCCACTTT	CASSQDRINSYNSPLHF
many	TRBV15	15	TRBJ2-7	TRBD1	TGTGCCACCAGCAGTTTGGGGACAGGGCCCTACGAGCAGTACTTC	CATSSLGTGPYEQYF
few	TRBV19	14	TRBJ2-5	-	TGTGCCAGTAGTACGGACAGTTTTTCGGAGACCCAGTACTTC	CASSTDSFSETQYF
-	TRBV4-3	15	TRBJ2-7	-	TGCGCCAGCAGCCACCAAGGTGCAGGCGCCTGGGAGCAGTACTTC	CASSHQGAGAWEQYF
many	TRBV9	17	TRBJ2-3	TRBD2	TGTGCCAGCAGCGCCCCGAGGGGCAGCGGGGTCACAGATACGCAGTATTTT	CASSAPRGSGVTDTQYF
many	TRBV19	16	TRBJ2-3	-	TGTGCCAGTAGTATGAAGGACGGCCGTATTTCAGATACGCAGTATTTT	CASSMKDGRISDTQYF
many	TRBV7-9	14	TRBJ1-1	-	TGTGCCAGCAGCTCGGTCTCGGGAAGTTCTGAAGCTTTCTTT	CASSSVSGSSEAFF
-	TRBV6-5	11	TRBJ2-7	-	TGTGCCAGCAGGTCCGGGTACGAGCAGTACTTC	CASRSGYEQYF
many	TRBV6-6	16	TRBJ2-1	TRBD2	TGTGCCAGCAGTTACTCGATAGCGGGAGGTTGGAATGAGCAGTTCTTC	CASSYSIAGGWNEQFF
few	TRBV10-2	13	TRBJ2-5	TRBD2	TGCGCCAGCAGTGAACGGACTAGGGAGACCCAGTACTTC	CASSERTRETQYF
many	TRBV5-1	16	TRBJ2-7	TRBD1	TGCGCCAGCAGCTCCGGACAGGGCATGAGCTCCTACGAGCAGTACTTC	CASSSGQGMSSYEQYF
-	TRBV6-6	15	TRBJ2-5	TRBD2	TGTGCCAGCAGATCACCGGGACTAGGGATGGAGACCCAGTACTTC	CASRSPGLGMETQYF
many	TRBV21-1	11	TRBJ1-1	-	TGTGCCAGAGCAGAAAACACTGAAGCTTTCTTT	CARAENTEAFF
few	TRBV7-8	15	TRBJ1-6	-	TGTGCCAGCAGCTTAAGTGTAGGGGATGGTTCACCCCTCCACTTT	CASSLSVGDGSPLHF
-	TRBV7-2	13	TRBJ1-1	-	TGTGCCAGCAGCTTAGCGGGACACCTTGAAGCTTTCTTT	CASSLAGHLEAFF
few	TRBV10-3	13	TRBJ1-1	-	TGTGCCATCAGTGGGTCAGTGAACACTGAAGCTTTCTTT	CAISGSVNTEAFF
many	TRBV7-9	17	TRBJ2-6	TRBD1	TGTGCCAGCACTCGACAGGGCCAGAACTCTGGGGCCAACGTCCTGACTTTC	CASTRQGQNSGANVLTF
many	TRBV12-5	11	TRBJ1-1	-	TGTGCTAGTGGTTTAGGAGTGGAAGCTTTCTTT	CASGLGVEAFF
-	TRBV4-3	17	TRBJ2-7	-	TGCGCCAGCAGCCAAGATCTTGACGTCCCGTTTTCCTACGAGCAGTACTTC	CASSQDLDVPFSYEQYF
many	TRBV7-2	17	TRBJ2-1	TRBD2	TGTGCCAGCAGCTCCGGGGGGTTTAAGAGCTCCTACAATGAGCAGTTCTTC	CASSSGGFKSSYNEQFF
few	TRBV3-1	18	TRBJ2-1	-	TGTGCCAGCAGCGACCGCCCCGGGACCCTAGCGTACAACAATGAGCAGTTCTTC	CASSDRPGTLAYNNEQFF
many	TRBV27	14	TRBJ2-5	-	TGTGCCAGCAGTTTGCAGTCAGGGACTGAGACCCAGTACTTC	CASSLQSGTETQYF
many	TRBV7-3	14	TRBJ2-2	-	TGTGCCAGCAGCTCCCGACAGAACACCGGGGAGCTGTTTTTT	CASSSRQNTGELFF
-	TRBV7-9	16	TRBJ2-1	-	TGTGCCAGCAGCTTAGCAGGTAGCGGCCCGCAGTATGAGCAGTTCTTC	CASSLAGSGPQYEQFF
few	TRBV20-1	13	TRBJ2-2	-	TGCAGTGCTAGCGACGAACACACCGGGGAGCTGTTTTTT	CSASDEHTGELFF
many	TRBV27	15	TRBJ2-5	-	TGTGCCAGCAGTTCGATCGACCAGAGCGCAGAGACCCAGTACTTC	CASSSIDQSAETQYF